This entry lists 25 T cell receptor beta chains sequenced from one sample in a study of neurological immune-mediated disorders (dated by TCRdb to about 2019). Libraries came from 5' RACE. TCRdb names Illumina HiSeq 2500 as the instrument used. Clones were called with MiXCR by TCRdb after fastp trimmed the public reads at Q25, and only in-frame beta chains were retained. Rows with one shared CDR3 protein collapse into an entry with the most common genes and DNA. Across this sample there are under 75,000 distinct CDR3 sequences, with 3% to 4% seen only once. Of the sample, 7.1% is held by the ten largest clones. The source material was PBMCs. All receptors derive from a woman aged 55-75 years with multiple sclerosis.

This clonotype was detected many times. This rearrangement joins TRBV5-1 to TRBJ2-3, with no clear D. Germline V gene data show CDR1 as SGHRS and CDR2 as YFSETQ. The V end lost 3 bases, the J end lost 0 bases, and 8 bases lay between the germline ends. This CDR3 contains 14 residues. The CDR3 coding sequence is TGCGCCAGCAGCTCTGAGGCTAGCACAGATACGCAGTATTTT. Its protein is CASSSEASTDTQYF. Full variable domain (remainder filled in from reference TRBV5-1 and TRBJ2-3): KAGVTQTPRYLIKTRGQQVTLSCSPISGHRSVSWYQQTPGQGLQFLFEYFSETQRNKGNFPGRFSGRQFSNSRSEMNVSTLELGDSALYLCASSSEASTDTQYFGPGTRLTVL.

A few counts support this clonotype. This chain connects TRBV7-6 to TRBJ2-3; 8 nucleotides agree with TRBD2. Germline V gives CDR1 SGHVS, CDR2 FNYEAQ. The junction had 7 bases not matched to a gene; V was cut back by 0 bases and J by 5 bases. CDR3 length: 16 residues. This CDR3 is CASSLAGTRGVDTQYF. The CDR3 DNA is TGTGCCAGCAGCTTAGCCGGGACTAGGGGGGTAGATACGCAGTATTTT. Filled out from reference TRBV7-6 and TRBJ2-3, the complete variable domain reads GAGVSQSPRYKVTKRGQDVALRCDPISGHVSLYWYRQALGQGPEFLTYFNYEAQQDKSGLPNDRFSAERPEGSISTLTIQRTEQRDSAMYRCASSLAGTRGVDTQYFGPGTRLTVL.

This clonotype was observed at least ten times. J is TRBJ1-1 and V is TRBV7-9; 7 positions agree with TRBD1. The CDR3 is made up of 15 amino acids. V was pared by 5 bases and J by 7 bases, with 13 bases of the junction left unmatched. CDR1 SEHNR and CDR2 FQNEAQ come from the germline V gene (reference sequence). CDR3 bases: TGTGCCAGCAGCGTTACAGGGGCCACCTCGATTGAAGCTTTCTTT. This sequence encodes CASSVTGATSIEAFF.

This clonotype was seen ten or more times. The rearrangement uses TRBV2 and TRBJ1-6, with unresolved D. Germline-derived CDR1 and CDR2 are SNHLY and FYNNEI. CDR3 length: 15 residues. The germline V and J ends were trimmed by 1 base and 7 bases, with 11 bases remaining between them. CDR3 loop: CASSEEGRYNSPLHF. The CDR3, as DNA: TGTGCCAGCAGTGAAGAGGGAAGATACAATTCACCCCTCCACTTT. Using reference TRBV2 and TRBJ1-6 for the parts outside the CDR3, the full variable domain is EPEVTQTPSHQVTQMGQEVILRCVPISNHLYFYWYRQILGQKVEFLVSFYNNEISEKSEIFDDQFSVERPDGSNFTLKIRSTKLEDSAMYFCASSEEGRYNSPLHFGNGTRLTVT.

This clonotype was recorded at least ten times. V is TRBV6-1 and J is TRBJ1-5, with D possibly TRBD1 on 5 matching bases. The V gene lost 6 bases and the J gene lost 0 bases, with 12 bases spanning the gap. This CDR3 spans 15 amino acids. Germline CDR1 and CDR2: MNHNS and SASEGT. The CDR3 sequence: CASRAEGLSNQPQHF. CDR3 DNA sequence: TGTGCCAGCAGGGCCGAGGGGCTTAGCAATCAGCCCCAGCATTTT.

This clonotype was seen ten or more times. The chain links TRBV20-1 to TRBJ1-3; unclear D gene. V lost 7 bases and J lost 0, with 7 bases in between. The CDR3 extends over 12 amino acids. Germline CDR1 DFQATT, CDR2 SNEGSKA (reference sequence). The CDR3 region has the DNA TGCAGTGTTGCTATCTCTGGAAACACCATATATTTT. Its translation: CSVAISGNTIYF.

This clonotype was observed at least ten times. This sequence joins TRBV7-6 and TRBJ2-7; TRBD1 agrees at 8 bases. The V gene end was trimmed by 1 base and the J gene end by 3 bases; junction bases not matched to a gene: 5. In germline, CDR1 is SGHVS, CDR2 FNYEAQ. The CDR3 extends over 15 amino acids. The CDR3 DNA reads as TGTGCCAGCAGCTTAGGGGGCGGGACAGGCTACGAGCAGTACTTC. As protein: CASSLGGGTGYEQYF.

This clonotype was seen at least ten times. The rearrangement joins TRBV12-3 or TRBV12-4 to TRBJ1-2, with D uncertain. The ends were cut back, 5 bases at V and 4 bases at J, with 11 bases in the middle. The CDR3 runs to 13 residues. The CDR3 region is CASSGAASYGYTF. Here the CDR3 DNA reads TGTGCCAGCAGTGGCGCGGCGAGCTATGGCTACACCTTC.

This clonotype was seen at least ten times. The chain carries TRBV6-1 and TRBJ2-6; 7 nucleotides align to TRBD1. The CDR3 loop spans 16 amino acids. Losses at the gene ends were 5 bases for V and 0 bases for J; bases not matched to a gene: 4. Per germline, CDR1 MNHNS and CDR2 SASEGT. CDR3 sequence: CASSRGQFSGANVLTF. The CDR3 coding sequence is TGTGCCAGCAGTAGGGGACAGTTCTCTGGGGCCAACGTCCTGACTTTC.

The J gene is TRBJ2-2, the V gene TRBV15; D gene ambiguous. V was clipped by 0 bases and J by 6 bases, with 11 bases between them. Germline CDR1 and CDR2: LNHNV and YYDKDF (reference sequence). The CDR3 runs 15 residues. The DNA for the CDR3 is TGTGCCACCAGCAGAGATCTTCCACCCCCCGGGGAGCTGTTTTTT. Its translation: CATSRDLPPPGELFF. Variable domain in full (rest from reference TRBV15 and TRBJ2-2): DAMVIQNPRYQVTQFGKPVTLSCSQTLNHNVMYWYQQKSSQAPKLLFHYYDKDFNNEADTPDNFQSRRPNTSFCFLDIRSPGLGDTAMYLCATSRDLPPPGELFFGEGSRLTVL.

This clonotype came up many times. The gene calls are TRBV7-9 and TRBJ2-3; no firm D call. Germline V gene data show CDR1 as SEHNR and CDR2 as FQNEAQ (reference sequence). CDR3 size: 14 residues. V was pared by 8 bases and J by 2 bases, with 14 bases between. The CDR3: CASSVRASTDTQYF. As DNA, the CDR3 is TGTGCCAGCTCGGTCCGTGCTTCCACAGATACGCAGTATTTT.

This clonotype was detected many times. The genes are TRBV7-2 and TRBJ2-5; D tentatively fits TRBD1 or TRBD2 (7 bases each). CDR1 and CDR2 (germline): SGHTA, FQGNSA. This CDR3 is built from 14 residues. Trimming stripped 3 bases from V and 4 bases from J, with 12 bases between. DNA for the CDR3: TGTGCCAGCAGCTTCCAGGGGGGGAGAGAGACCCAGTACTTC. Its translation: CASSFQGGRETQYF.

This clonotype was detected many times. The rearrangement links TRBV2 to TRBJ1-2; TRBD1 aligns across 8 bases. Germline values: CDR1 SNHLY, CDR2 FYNNEI. The junction had 10 bases not matched to a gene; V was cut back by 8 bases and J by 8 bases. The CDR3 totals 13 residues. CDR3 nucleotide sequence: TGTGCCAGCCACATCGATACAGGGGGAGGCTACACCTTC. Its protein product is CASHIDTGGGYTF.

In this sample, this clonotype turned up many times. This rearrangement joins TRBV28 to TRBJ1-5, with 9 bases identical to TRBD1. The V segment lost 8 bases and the J segment 8 bases; nucleotides outside the gene matches: 13. The germline CDR1 and CDR2 sequences are MDHEN and SYDVKM. The CDR3 extends over 15 amino acids. The chain's CDR3 is CASRSAGQGRKPQHF. CDR3 sequence (DNA): TGTGCCAGCCGCTCAGCGGGACAGGGACGTAAGCCCCAGCATTTT.

This clonotype was counted at least ten times. The CDR3, as DNA: TGTGCCAGCAGTTTAGACACGGGTTACGAGCAGTACTTC. Its translation: CASSLDTGYEQYF. V is TRBV12-3 or TRBV12-4 and J is TRBJ2-7; D unclear. The CDR3 is 13 residues long. The V end lost 1 base, the J end lost 4 bases, and 8 bases lay between the germline ends.

This clonotype was seen repeatedly, ten times or more. This chain joins TRBV10-3 and TRBJ2-5; unclear D gene. Looked up from germline, CDR1 is ENHRY and CDR2 is SYGVKD. The CDR3 runs 14 residues. V was clipped by 3 bases and J by 4 bases, with 12 bases between them. The CDR3 sequence is CAISEWGQSETQYF. CDR3 nucleotides: TGTGCCATCAGTGAATGGGGTCAGTCAGAGACCCAGTACTTC.

This clonotype was counted at least ten times. This chain links TRBV5-1 with TRBJ2-1, with D unresolved. CDR3 length: 16 amino acids. The germline V and J ends were trimmed by 4 bases and 0 bases, with 14 bases remaining between them. Germline loops: CDR1 SGHRS, CDR2 YFSETQ. Written as DNA, the CDR3 is TGCGCCAGCAGCCCTCAGACCATGAGCTCCTACAATGAGCAGTTCTTC. Protein sequence: CASSPQTMSSYNEQFF.

This clonotype appeared many times. The genes are TRBV4-1 and TRBJ2-2; D ambiguous. Germline V gene sequence: CDR1 MGHRA, CDR2 YSYEKL. Deletions cut 4 bases from V and 3 bases from J, with 9 bases between. The CDR3 length is 14 residues. CDR3 sequence reads: CASSPTRDTGELFF. The CDR3, as DNA: TGCGCCAGCAGCCCCACCCGCGACACCGGGGAGCTGTTTTTT.

This clonotype has at least ten counts. The chain joins TRBV29-1 to TRBJ2-5, with 8 bases fitting TRBD2. CDR1 and CDR2 (germline): SQVTM, ANQGSEA. J was trimmed by 5 bases and V by 3 bases; bases with no gene match: 5. This CDR3 is 13 amino acids long. The CDR3 DNA sequence: TGCAGCGTTGACGCAACTAGCGGTGAGACCCAGTACTTC. Amino acids: CSVDATSGETQYF.

This clonotype has at least ten counts. The rearrangement uses TRBV7-9 and TRBJ2-7; D uncertain. Germline V gives CDR1 SEHNR, CDR2 FQNEAQ (reference sequence). This CDR3 contains 13 residues. Trimming took 3 bases from V and 4 from J, leaving 10 bases between them. In DNA form, the CDR3 reads TGTGCCAGCAGCTTTGCGAAGGCTTACGAGCAGTACTTC. Its translation: CASSFAKAYEQYF.

This clonotype was recorded at least ten times. The chain couples TRBV5-1 to TRBJ2-3, with D possibly being TRBD2 (7 bases). This CDR3 contains 14 residues. The germline V gene has CDR1 SGHRS and CDR2 YFSETQ. V gave up 1 base and J gave up 2 bases, with 8 bases separating them. In nucleotides, the CDR3 is TGCGCCAGCAGCTTGCGGGGGGCCACAGATACGCAGTATTTT. As protein: CASSLRGATDTQYF.

There are a few counts of this clonotype. The chain carries TRBV15 and TRBJ2-7; D is undetermined. The CDR3 runs to 14 residues. The germline V gene encodes CDR1 LNHNV and CDR2 YYDKDF (reference sequence). V lost 3 bases to trimming and J lost 4 bases, with 13 bases between them. This CDR3 reads CATSSGFFGYEQYF. The CDR3 DNA reads TGTGCCACCAGCAGCGGATTTTTTGGATACGAGCAGTACTTC.

There are a few counts of this clonotype. Given a much more abundant clone one base away, this may be a read error. The CDR3 end shows no conserved phenylalanine or tryptophan, and so a read error is likely. J is TRBJ1-2 and V is TRBV20-1; D might be TRBD1 (6 bases). Germline-derived CDR1 and CDR2 are DFQATT and SNEGSKA (reference sequence). The CDR3 extends over 13 amino acids. The V end lost 5 bases, the J end lost 9 bases, and 19 bases lay between the germline ends. This CDR3 is CSAGTGGDPSYTI. CDR3 in DNA: TGCAGTGCTGGGACGGGGGGCGATCCCAGCTACACCATC.

This clonotype was counted ten times or more. V is TRBV4-1 and J is TRBJ2-1; TRBD2 aligns across 12 bases. Germline CDR1 reads MGHRA; CDR2 reads YSYEKL. This CDR3 has 15 amino acids. Trimming took 6 bases from V and 7 from J; bases not matched to a gene: 7. CDR3 sequence (DNA): TGCGCCAGCAGACAGGGACTAGCGGGCCCAAATGAGCAGTTCTTC. It is translated as CASRQGLAGPNEQFF.

This clonotype was counted many times. This chain joins TRBV27 and TRBJ2-3; 8 bases line up with TRBD1. The J segment lost 3 bases and the V segment lost 0 bases, leaving 8 bases of the junction unmatched. The germline CDR1 and CDR2 sequences are MNHEY and SMNVEV (reference sequence). The CDR3 consists of 17 residues. The DNA for the CDR3 is TGTGCCAGCAGTTTATCGTGGCGACAGGGGTCTACAGATACGCAGTATTTT. Translated, it gives CASSLSWRQGSTDTQYF.